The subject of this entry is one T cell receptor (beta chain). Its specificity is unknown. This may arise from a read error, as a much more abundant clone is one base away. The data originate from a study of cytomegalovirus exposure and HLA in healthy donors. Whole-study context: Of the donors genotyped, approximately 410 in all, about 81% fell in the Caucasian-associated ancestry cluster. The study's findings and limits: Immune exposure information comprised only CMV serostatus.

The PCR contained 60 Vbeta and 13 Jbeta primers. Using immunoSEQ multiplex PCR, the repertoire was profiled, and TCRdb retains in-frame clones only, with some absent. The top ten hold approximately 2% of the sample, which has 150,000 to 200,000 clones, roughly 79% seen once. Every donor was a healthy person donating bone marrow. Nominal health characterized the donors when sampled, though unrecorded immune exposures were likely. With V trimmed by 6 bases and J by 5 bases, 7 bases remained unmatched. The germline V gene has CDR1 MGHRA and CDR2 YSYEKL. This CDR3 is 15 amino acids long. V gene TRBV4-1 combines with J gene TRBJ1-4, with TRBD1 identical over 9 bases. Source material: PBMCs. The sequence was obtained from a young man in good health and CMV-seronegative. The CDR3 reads CASRRYGTGNEKLFF. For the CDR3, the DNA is TGCGCCAGCAGGAGATATGGGACAGGGAATGAAAAACTGTTTTTT.